This TCR beta chain was obtained from a study of a mutant IDH1 vaccine in newly diagnosed glioma. On the study more broadly: In weeks 1, 3, 5, 7, 11, 15, 19 and 23, patients were vaccinated. The initiation of vaccination occurred 4-6 weeks after radiotherapy alone, or with temozolomide cycles. Beforehand, treatment had been radiotherapy, temozolomide, or both; the majority received both.

Time point described: week 5, during vaccination. Vaccine doses each comprised 300 ug of mutant IDH1 20-mer peptide, with topical imiquimod. New WHO grade 3 or 4 IDH1-mutant, ATRX-lost astrocytomas were present in all donors. To note about this clone: Its antigen is undetermined.

This CDR3 is 14 amino acids long. V shed 5 bases and J shed 3 bases, with 13 bases lying between them. CDR1 MNHNS and CDR2 SASEGT come from the germline V gene. TCRdb keeps only in-frame clones here, not all; method: immunoSEQ multiplex PCR. The sample yields roughly 28,000 clones, more than 80% seen once. V is TRBV6-1 and J is TRBJ1-1; unclear D gene. Sample: PBMCs, taken from a glioma patient whose treatment included an IDH1 peptide vaccine. The TCR comes from a man younger than 35 with glioma. This CDR3 is CASSTQIGDTEAFF. CDR3 coding DNA: TGTGCCAGCAGTACACAGATCGGGGACACTGAAGCTTTCTTT.